This TCR beta chain was documented in a study of blood T cell repertoires in COVID-19. For the study at large: Whether acute or convalescent, the COVID-19 samples came from the United States, Italy and Spain. The cDNA or gDNA used as material had been derived from T cells, B-cell-depleted T cells, or PBMCs.

The CDR3 has 14 residues. Trimming cost V 6 bases and J 5 bases, with 11 bases left between them. CDR1 is SEHNR and CDR2 is FQNEAQ in the germline V gene (reference sequence). The authors' processing: Amplification from reference gene primers served as the basis for estimated nucleated cell counts. Clones were sequenced by immunoSEQ multiplex PCR, and TCRdb holds only the in-frame ones, with some missing. Clone size and the V and J calls come from that table; the DNA yielded D and trimming. The table includes 300,000 or so clones, around 90% detected once. The specimen was peripheral blood. The clonotype was recovered from a man aged 70 or older with acute or convalescent COVID-19. The gene calls are TRBV7-9 and TRBJ1-6; D is perhaps TRBD1 (6 bases). In DNA, the CDR3 is TGTGCCAGCAGAGCTGGGACACATAATTCACCCCTCCACTTT. It codes for CASRAGTHNSPLHF.